Each of the 15 T cell receptor beta chains below was sequenced from the same sample in a study of identical twins. TCRdb reanalysed the 5' RACE reads using MiXCR and keeps one entry per CDR3 protein. Among hundreds of thousands of distinct CDR3 sequences, roughly 18% were seen once, and the ten largest hold around 13%. Separately, the same data were catalogued under a study of T cells expressing NK-cell markers.

Sequenced: PBMCs. These receptors all come from a woman aged 18 to 35 in good health.

The V gene is TRBV20-1, the J gene TRBJ1-2; TRBD1 is a possible D gene (6 bases). This CDR3 is built from 13 residues. The germline V gene has CDR1 DFQATT and CDR2 SNEGSKA (reference sequence). V lost 5 bases to trimming and J lost 7 bases, with 17 bases between them. CDR3 protein: CSAPPGGHPGYTF. DNA of the CDR3: TGCAGTGCTCCCCCCGGGGGGCATCCTGGCTACACCTTC.

J is TRBJ1-4 and V is TRBV7-6, with 8 nucleotides matching TRBD1. V lost 5 bases to trimming and J lost 8 bases; unmatched junction nucleotides: 7. Germline V CDR1 and CDR2: SGHVS, FNYEAQ. This CDR3 region has 14 residues. The CDR3 loop reads CASSRTGSREKLFF. CDR3 coding DNA: TGTGCCAGCAGCCGGACAGGGTCGAGGGAAAAACTGTTTTTT.

This clonotype has more than one count but fewer than ten. The chain joins TRBV6-1 to TRBJ2-7; 10 nucleotides agree with TRBD2. The CDR3 extends over 15 amino acids. J was trimmed by 1 base and V by 3 bases; bases with no gene match: 3. CDR1 is MNHNS and CDR2 is SASEGT in the germline V gene. CDR3 protein: CASSEEREGSYEQYF. CDR3 DNA sequence: TGTGCCAGCAGTGAGGAGCGGGAGGGGTCCTACGAGCAGTACTTC.

This clonotype was seen repeatedly, ten times or more. The chain joins TRBV12-3 or TRBV12-4 to TRBJ2-1; D possibly corresponds to TRBD2 (5 bases). This CDR3 has 13 residues. The V end lost 7 bases, the J end lost 8 bases, and 15 bases lay between the germline ends. This CDR3 is CASTSGSQDEQFF. CDR3 bases: TGTGCCAGCACCTCGGGGAGTCAGGATGAGCAGTTCTTC.

J is TRBJ2-3 and V is TRBV24-1; D may correspond to TRBD1 or TRBD2 (5 bases each). Germline V gene data show CDR1 as KGHDR and CDR2 as SFDVKD. This CDR3 has 15 amino acids. V gave up 1 base and J gave up 0 bases, with 7 bases separating them. Here the CDR3 DNA reads TGTGCCACCAGTGATTTATGGGACAGCACAGATACGCAGTATTTT. Protein: CATSDLWDSTDTQYF.

The V gene is TRBV15, the J gene TRBJ2-5, with TRBD2 matching over 8 bases. Per the germline V gene, CDR1 is LNHNV and CDR2 is YYDKDF (reference sequence). Losses at the gene ends were 3 bases for V and 3 bases for J; bases not matched to a gene: 12. The CDR3 is made up of 17 amino acids. For the CDR3, the DNA is TGTGCCACCAGCAGTCAAGTAGCGGGGAGAGAAGAAGAGACCCAGTACTTC. Amino acids: CATSSQVAGREEETQYF.

This clonotype was observed a handful of times. The V and J genes are TRBV5-1 and TRBJ2-1, with 9 bases that match TRBD2. The CDR3 spans 16 residues. After removal of 1 base from V and 5 bases from J, the junction contained 7 bases not matched to a gene. Germline CDR1 and CDR2: SGHRS and YFSETQ. As DNA, the CDR3 is TGCGCCAGCAGCTTGCAGGCTAGCGGGGTTCACAATGAGCAGTTCTTC. As protein: CASSLQASGVHNEQFF.

This clonotype was observed a handful of times. V usage is TRBV20-1 and J usage is TRBJ2-1, with D possibly matching TRBD2 (5 bases). The V end lost 6 bases, the J end lost 0 bases, and 12 bases lay between the germline ends. The CDR3 is 14 amino acids. CDR1 is DFQATT, CDR2 SNEGSKA, per germline (reference sequence). In DNA form, the CDR3 reads TGCAGTGCCGCCGGGGTAGGCTCCTACAATGAGCAGTTCTTC. The encoded protein is CSAAGVGSYNEQFF.

This chain uses TRBV12-3 or TRBV12-4 with TRBJ2-3; 13 bases match TRBD2. This CDR3 has 18 amino acids. V lost 4 bases to trimming and J lost 2 bases; unmatched junction nucleotides: 9. Here the CDR3 DNA reads TGTGCCAGCAGTTCCTCCGGGACTAGCGGGACCCACACAGATACGCAGTATTTT. Protein: CASSSSGTSGTHTDTQYF.

This clonotype was observed a few times. The gene calls are TRBV7-9 and TRBJ2-1; perhaps D is TRBD1 or TRBD2 (5 bases each). The CDR3 totals 14 residues. The germline V and J ends were trimmed by 4 bases and 4 bases, with 11 bases remaining between them. Looked up from germline, CDR1 is SEHNR and CDR2 is FQNEAQ (reference sequence). The CDR3 DNA reads TGTGCCAGCAGCTCCTGGGGGTTTTACAATGAGCAGTTCTTC. As protein: CASSSWGFYNEQFF.

The chain has TRBV20-1 and TRBJ1-4; 9 bases line up with TRBD1. This CDR3 is 12 amino acids long. Germline V gives CDR1 DFQATT, CDR2 SNEGSKA (reference sequence). J gave up 12 bases and V 1 base, and 3 bases lay outside the gene matches. The CDR3 coding sequence is TGCAGTGCTAGAGTAGGGGACAGGGAACTGTTTTTT. Its protein is CSARVGDRELFF.

This chain uses TRBV20-1 with TRBJ2-1, with D possibly TRBD2 on 5 matching bases. The CDR3 is made up of 11 amino acids. V lost 2 bases and J lost 10, with 9 bases in between. The germline V gene encodes CDR1 DFQATT and CDR2 SNEGSKA (reference sequence). For the CDR3, the DNA is TGCAGTGCTAGACGCTCGGGGGAGCAGTTCTTC. Translating it yields CSARRSGEQFF.

This clonotype appeared many times. The rearrangement joins TRBV5-1 to TRBJ2-3; weak D call: TRBD2 (6 bases). CDR1 is SGHRS, CDR2 YFSETQ, per germline. The CDR3 spans 14 residues. The V gene lost 4 bases and the J gene lost 6 bases, with 15 bases spanning the gap. Here the CDR3 DNA reads TGCGCCAGCAGCCCCGGGACTCCTAGGGATACGCAGTATTTT. Protein product: CASSPGTPRDTQYF.

The rearrangement joins TRBV4-3 to TRBJ2-7; D unclear. This CDR3 is built from 13 residues. V was pared by 3 bases and J by 6 bases, with 12 bases between. Germline-derived CDR1 and CDR2 are LGHNA and YSLEER. The CDR3 DNA sequence: TGCGCCAGCAGCCAGTGGACCCATCTCGAGCAGTACTTC. Translated, it gives CASSQWTHLEQYF.

CDR3 sequence reads: CSARVSPEAFF. The CDR3 DNA reads TGCAGTGCTAGAGTGTCGCCAGAAGCTTTCTTT. The genes are TRBV20-1 and TRBJ1-1, with unresolved D. Germline V CDR1 and CDR2: DFQATT, SNEGSKA (reference sequence). V lost 1 base, J lost 8 bases, and 8 bases lay in between. The CDR3 runs to 11 residues.